A selection of T cell receptor beta chains follows, all from one sample in a study of beta chain features in type 1 diabetes. Libraries were prepared by immunoSEQ multiplex PCR; TCRdb keeps only in-frame clonotypes and omits some of them. This table holds fewer than 250,000 clones, more than 9% found once. Sequencing was done on a sample of naive CD4+ T cells from blood. All receptors derive from a woman younger than 30 in good health. CDR3s include the opening cysteine and the closing phenylalanine or tryptophan. A D gene is named only where the DNA matches it firmly. Expanded clones get a size class; other rows say once, few or many, or leave the size out.

V,D,J,size,DNA,CDR3
TRBV5-4,NA,TRBJ1-2,few,TGTGCCAGCAGCGACGACCTACAGGGAGGGTACTTC,CASSDDLQGGYF
TRBV19,NA,TRBJ1-2,NA,TGTGCCACCACTCAAGGGACTACCGCTGGCTACACCTTC,CATTQGTTAGYTF
TRBV5-1,TRBD1,TRBJ1-5,NA,TGCGCCAGCAGCTTGGCAGGGGGCGCCGGTCAGCCCCAGCATTTT,CASSLAGGAGQPQHF
TRBV14,TRBD2,TRBJ2-3,NA,TGTGCCAGCAGCCAAGTGGGCGGGGGAACAGATACGCAGTATTTT,CASSQVGGGTDTQYF
TRBV4-1,TRBD1,TRBJ1-1,NA,TGCGCCAGCAGCCAAACACAGGGGCCCACTGAAGCTTTCTTT,CASSQTQGPTEAFF
TRBV11-2,TRBD2,TRBJ2-5,few,TGTGCCAGCAGCCGAACTTTCCTAGCGGCCAACCAAGAGACCCAGTACTTC,CASSRTFLAANQETQYF
TRBV18,NA,TRBJ1-3,NA,TGTGCCAGCTCTCCCACCATACGGGAGATGGGAAACACCATATATTTT,CASSPTIREMGNTIYF
TRBV7-8,NA,TRBJ2-7,few,TGTGCCAGCAGCTTAATGGTCCAGAACTCCTACGAGCAGTACTTC,CASSLMVQNSYEQYF
TRBV5-1,TRBD1,TRBJ2-2,few,TGCGCCAGCAGCTTGGGGGACAGCTCAGCCGGGGAGCTGTTTTTT,CASSLGDSSAGELFF
TRBV6-5,NA,TRBJ2-5,few,TGTGCCAGCAGTTACACTTCACCCCCGGCGGGGGAGACCCAGTACTTC,CASSYTSPPAGETQYF
TRBV29-1,TRBD1,TRBJ1-1,few,TGCAGCGTTGGAAGACGCGTAGACAGGGAGGTAACTGAAGCTTTCTTT,CSVGRRVDREVTEAFF
TRBV11-2,TRBD1,TRBJ2-1,NA,TGTGCCAGCAGCCCTAGACAGGGGGCATACAATGAGCAGTTCTTC,CASSPRQGAYNEQFF
TRBV9,NA,TRBJ1-5,NA,TGTGCCAGCAGCGTAGACATGCATCAGCCCCAGCATTTT,CASSVDMHQPQHF
TRBV18,NA,TRBJ2-7,many,TGTGCCAGCTCACCACCGCTAACTGCGGACGAGCAGTACTTC,CASSPPLTADEQYF
TRBV6-6,NA,TRBJ1-4,NA,TGTGCCAGCAGTTACGGACGGGAGGGAACTAATGAAAAACTGTTTTTT,CASSYGREGTNEKLFF
TRBV5-1,NA,TRBJ1-1,NA,TGCGCCAGCACTTGGACTGAAAACACTGAAGCTTTCTTT,CASTWTENTEAFF
TRBV11-1,NA,TRBJ2-5,few,TGTGCCAGCCAAAGAAGGAGTTTTGAGACCCAGTACTTC,CASQRRSFETQYF
TRBV6-5,TRBD1,TRBJ1-1,NA,TGTGCCGCAAAAAGACAGGGATCGGCTGAAGCTTTCTTT,CAAKRQGSAEAFF
TRBV10-2,TRBD1,TRBJ2-3,few,TGCGCCAGCAGCGAGGGGCCGGGACAGGGGGCAGGTACGCAGTATTTT,CASSEGPGQGAGTQYF
TRBV5-1,TRBD2,TRBJ2-1,few,TGCGCCAGCAGCCCCTACGGACTAGCGGTCTACAATGAGCAGTTCTTC,CASSPYGLAVYNEQFF
TRBV4-1,TRBD2,TRBJ2-7,few,TGCGCCAGCAGCCAAGATCGGGTAGCGGGGGGTCCTCTATTCAATCGGCAGTACTTC,CASSQDRVAGGPLFNRQYF
TRBV2,TRBD2,TRBJ2-7,few,TGTGCCAGCAGTGTCGAGCGGGGGAGCTCCTACGAGCAGTACTTC,CASSVERGSSYEQYF
TRBV18,TRBD1,TRBJ2-5,few,TGTGCCAGCTCACTCTCCTACAGGGGACAAGAGACCCAGTACTTC,CASSLSYRGQETQYF
TRBV30,NA,TRBJ2-1,few,TGTGCCTGGAGCATTCGGACCGCTACAGGGCAGTTCTTC,CAWSIRTATGQFF
TRBV25-1,TRBD2,TRBJ2-1,few,TGTGCCAGCAACCCGGGACTAGCCTACAATGAGCAGTTCTTC,CASNPGLAYNEQFF
TRBV5-1,TRBD1,TRBJ1-2,few,TGCGCCAGCAGCTTGGCGGACAGGTCGGGCGGCTACACCTTC,CASSLADRSGGYTF
TRBV19,TRBD2,TRBJ2-5,NA,TGTGCCAGTAGTGCGAAGAAAACGGGAGGCGAGACCCAGTACTTC,CASSAKKTGGETQYF
TRBV30,TRBD1,TRBJ2-5,NA,TGTGCCTGTCTTGTCCCGGGACAGCGCCCGGAGACCCAGTACTTC,CACLVPGQRPETQYF
TRBV19,NA,TRBJ2-5,few,TGTGCCAGTAGAGTAGCAGAGACCCAGTACTTC,CASRVAETQYF
TRBV7-9,NA,TRBJ1-1,few,TGTGCCAGCAGCTTAGGGGGACAAGCAGGCGCTGAAGCTTTCTTT,CASSLGGQAGAEAFF
TRBV5-1,NA,TRBJ2-5,NA,TGCGCCAGCAGCCCGTCACAGGGTCCCCAAGAGACCCAGTACTTC,CASSPSQGPQETQYF
TRBV2,NA,TRBJ1-2,NA,TGTGCCAGCAGTGTAGGGGGGGCGCCTTACTATGGCTACACCTTC,CASSVGGAPYYGYTF
TRBV2,NA,TRBJ2-3,few,TGTGCCAGTAATCTGTGGAGAGTCATCACAGATACGCAGTATTTT,CASNLWRVITDTQYF
TRBV11-2,TRBD1,TRBJ2-7,few,TGTGCCAGCAGCTTAGTCCCAGGGACAGGGAAGGTAGAGCAGTACTTC,CASSLVPGTGKVEQYF
TRBV25-1,NA,TRBJ2-2,few,TGTGCCAGCAGTTCCCAGGGGAGCGGGGAGCTGTTTTTT,CASSSQGSGELFF
TRBV10-1,NA,TRBJ2-3,few,TGCGCCAGCAGCCGGGACACAGGCACAGATACGCAGTATTTT,CASSRDTGTDTQYF
TRBV7-3,TRBD1,TRBJ2-3,few,TGTGCCAGCAGGTCGGGACAGAGCACAGATACGCAGTATTTT,CASRSGQSTDTQYF
TRBV7-6,TRBD2,TRBJ2-6,few,TGTGCCAGCAGCTTACGGGGCGGGGGACTGGGCTCTGGGGCCAACGTCCTGACTTTC,CASSLRGGGLGSGANVLTF
TRBV5-8,NA,TRBJ1-2,NA,TGTGCCAGCAGCTTGGGTACAGGGCGAGACTATGGCTACACCTTC,CASSLGTGRDYGYTF
TRBV10-3,NA,TRBJ2-7,NA,TGTGCCATCAGTCCTGTAGGACAGTCGTACGAGCAGTACTTC,CAISPVGQSYEQYF
TRBV19,NA,TRBJ1-5,few,TGTGCCAGCCGGCGGGGCAATCAGCCCCAGCATTTT,CASRRGNQPQHF
TRBV19,TRBD2,TRBJ2-1,NA,TGTGCCAGTAGTATGCGGACTAGCGGGGACAATGAGCAGTTCTTC,CASSMRTSGDNEQFF
TRBV19,NA,TRBJ1-4,NA,TGTGCCAGTAGTTGGGGCGGGGGCACTAATGAAAAACTGTTTTTT,CASSWGGGTNEKLFF
TRBV4-1,TRBD1,TRBJ1-4,NA,TGCGCCAGCAGCCACCTAAGGGACAGGGTTTTGACTAATGAAAAACTGTTTTTT,CASSHLRDRVLTNEKLFF
TRBV10-3,TRBD2,TRBJ2-3,NA,TGTGCCACCGGGGGGGCAGCTGTATATTCAGATACGCAGTATTTT,CATGGAAVYSDTQYF
TRBV5-1,TRBD1,TRBJ2-7,few,TGCGCCAGCAGCTTGGCCCCCGGGACAGGGGGCTCCGAGCAGTACTTC,CASSLAPGTGGSEQYF
TRBV5-1,TRBD1,TRBJ1-4,NA,TGCGCCAGCAGCCTAGACAGGGGCTCGTTGGGTGAAAAACTGTTTTTT,CASSLDRGSLGEKLFF
TRBV5-6,NA,TRBJ2-3,few,TGTGCCAGCAGGATGGAGCGTCCAGGCACAGATACGCAGTATTTT,CASRMERPGTDTQYF
TRBV5-1,TRBD2,TRBJ2-7,NA,TGCGCCAGCAGCTTGGGACTAGCGGGAGTCACGTACGAGCAGTACTTC,CASSLGLAGVTYEQYF
TRBV7-2,NA,TRBJ2-7,few,TGTGCCAGCAGCCTCGCGGCGGGGTACGAGCAGTACTTC,CASSLAAGYEQYF
TRBV13,TRBD1,TRBJ1-2,NA,TGTGCCAGCAGCCGAGACAGGGCGGGTGGCTACACCTTC,CASSRDRAGGYTF